This is a list of T cell receptor beta chains from one sample in a study of primary melanoma T cells and metastatic recurrence. Sequenced by immunoSEQ multiplex PCR; TCRdb stores in-frame clones only, minus some. The data contain 1,500 or so clones, 77% of them singletons. Sequencing was carried out using melanoma tumor tissue. The receptors were sampled from a human donor with melanoma. Both conserved end residues are part of each CDR3. D genes are given only for firm matches. A row's size may be missing; if present it is once, few, many or a size class.

d_gene,j_gene,v_gene,abundance,CDR3aa,CDR3nt
-,TRBJ2-3,TRBV28,-,CASSLGEESTDTQYF,TGTGCCAGCAGTTTAGGGGAGGAAAGCACAGATACGCAGTATTTT
-,TRBJ1-2,TRBV6-8,-,CATTPRGTDGYTF,TGTGCCACCACCCCGCGGGGGACCGATGGCTACACCTTC
-,TRBJ1-3,TRBV29-1,-,CSGAENSGNTIYF,TGCAGCGGGGCAGAGAACTCTGGAAACACCATATATTTT
TRBD1,TRBJ2-5,TRBV29-1,once,CSVVGTDFQETQYF,TGCAGCGTCGTCGGGACAGATTTCCAAGAGACCCAGTACTTC
-,TRBJ1-6,TRBV19,hyperexpanded,CASSMAVKAPLHF,TGTGCCAGTAGTATGGCAGTTAAAGCACCCCTCCACTTT
-,TRBJ2-7,TRBV6-7,-,CASSLTGPYEQYF,TGTGCCAGCAGTTTGACAGGTCCCTACGAGCAGTACTTC
-,TRBJ1-1,TRBV19,-,CASRQAGNTEAFF,TGTGCCAGTAGACAGGCAGGGAACACTGAAGCTTTCTTT
TRBD1,TRBJ2-4,TRBV6-8,large,CASSGTGPHDIQYF,TGTGCCAGCAGTGGGACAGGGCCCCATGACATTCAGTACTTC
TRBD1,TRBJ2-7,TRBV6-8,-,CASKDPGQGLTYEQYF,TGTGCCAGCAAGGACCCGGGACAGGGGTTAACCTACGAGCAGTACTTC
TRBD1,TRBJ1-3,TRBV27,-,CASSFPLGTGAFLYF,TGTGCCAGCAGTTTTCCCCTCGGGACAGGGGCTTTCCTATATTTT
-,TRBJ2-6,TRBV5-1,-,CASSLESASGANVLTF,TGCGCCAGCAGCTTGGAATCAGCCTCTGGGGCCAACGTCCTGACTTTC
TRBD2,TRBJ2-7,TRBV19,once,CASSWTSGSYEQYF,TGTGCCAGTAGTTGGACTAGCGGGAGTTACGAGCAGTACTTC
-,TRBJ1-2,TRBV6-7,-,CASSEANYGYTF,TGTGCCAGCAGTGAAGCGAACTATGGCTACACCTTC
-,TRBJ1-1,TRBV5-1,-,CASSSQSPGEGNTEAFF,TGCGCCAGCAGCTCCCAATCACCAGGGGAGGGGAACACTGAAGCTTTCTTT
-,TRBJ1-1,TRBV19,-,CASSKGPEAFF,TGTGCCAGTAGTAAAGGACCTGAAGCTTTCTTT
-,TRBJ2-7,TRBV28,-,CASSLIQHEQYF,TGTGCCAGCAGTTTAATTCAACACGAGCAGTACTTC
TRBD1,TRBJ1-1,TRBV29-1,-,CSAGPGGERGAFF,TGCAGCGCAGGTCCAGGGGGAGAGAGAGGAGCTTTCTTT
TRBD2,TRBJ2-1,TRBV11-3,-,CASSSTSGRRYEQFF,TGTGCCAGCAGCTCGACTAGCGGGAGAAGGTATGAGCAGTTCTTC
-,TRBJ1-1,TRBV18,-,CASSPATPPLTEAFF,TGTGCCAGCTCCCCTGCCACTCCACCCCTCACTGAAGCTTTCTTT
TRBD1,TRBJ2-1,TRBV19,few,CASSRTGEAEQFF,TGTGCCAGTAGTAGGACAGGGGAGGCTGAGCAGTTCTTC
-,TRBJ1-1,TRBV6-8,-,CASSLQENTEAFF,TGTGCCAGCAGTCTTCAGGAAAACACTGAAGCTTTCTTT
-,TRBJ2-3,TRBV28,-,CASSLIPDSTDTQYF,TGTGCCAGCAGTTTAATCCCGGACAGCACAGATACGCAGTATTTT
-,TRBJ2-1,TRBV7-5,-,CASSNWGSFYNEQFF,TGTGCCAGCTCCAATTGGGGGAGCTTCTACAATGAGCAGTTCTTC
-,TRBJ1-1,TRBV7-6,-,CASSWDSGNTEAFF,TGTGCCAGCAGCTGGGATTCAGGAAACACTGAAGCTTTCTTT
TRBD1,TRBJ2-1,TRBV11-3,-,CASSRQTGQLYNEQFF,TGTGCCAGCAGCCGACAAACGGGACAGCTCTACAATGAGCAGTTCTTC
-,TRBJ1-1,TRBV6-8,-,CASSYKRGDTEAFF,TGTGCCAGCAGTTACAAGAGGGGAGACACTGAAGCTTTCTTT
TRBD1,TRBJ2-5,TRBV6-8,-,CASSPRPGQGLETQYF,TGTGCCAGCAGTCCCCGACCGGGACAGGGGCTCGAGACCCAGTACTTC
TRBD2,TRBJ2-3,TRBV30,few,CAWSFSGTSGVTDTQYF,TGTGCCTGGAGTTTCTCCGGGACTAGCGGGGTCACAGATACGCAGTATTTT
-,TRBJ1-1,TRBV11-3,-,CASSLSPLDSVAEAFF,TGTGCCAGCAGCTTGTCCCCTCTCGACAGCGTGGCTGAAGCTTTCTTT
-,TRBJ2-5,TRBV12-5,-,CASARTLGQETQYF,TGTGCTAGTGCCCGGACCCTAGGCCAAGAGACCCAGTACTTC
-,TRBJ2-2,TRBV7-8,-,CASEEGNTGELFF,TGTGCCAGCGAGGAGGGGAACACCGGGGAGCTGTTTTTT
-,TRBJ2-3,TRBV14,-,CASSQDSPFGVSDTQYF,TGTGCCAGCAGCCAAGATTCCCCCTTTGGAGTCTCGGATACGCAGTATTTT
TRBD2,TRBJ2-7,TRBV11-3,-,CASRRGLEYHEQYF,TGTGCCAGCAGAAGGGGACTAGAGTACCACGAGCAGTACTTC
TRBD1,TRBJ2-5,TRBV6-8,-,CASREQGRETQYF,TGTGCCAGCAGGGAACAGGGGCGGGAGACCCAGTACTTC
TRBD1,TRBJ1-2,TRBV19,-,CASSTRGRQVPGYTF,TGTGCCAGTAGTACCAGGGGGCGTCAGGTCCCTGGCTACACCTTC
TRBD1,TRBJ1-5,TRBV19,few,CASSPRDSLNQPQHF,TGTGCCAGTAGCCCCCGGGACAGTCTTAATCAGCCCCAGCATTTT
TRBD1,TRBJ2-3,TRBV9,-,CASSAMTGGLGDTQYF,TGTGCCAGCAGCGCTATGACAGGGGGCCTCGGGGATACGCAGTATTTT